Presented here are 13 T cell receptor beta chains from one specimen sequenced in a study of human T cells and chemical hapten exposure. TCRdb redid the calling of the RACE reads with MiXCR, one entry per CDR3 protein. This sample has roughly 100,000 distinct CDR3 sequences, with nearly 10% found just once. Time point described: pre-sensitization, week 0. Treatment denoted: therapeutic diphenylcyclopropenone sensitization with weekly scalp DPC. The sequences come from whole blood, collected in connection with sensitization to the hapten diphenylcyclopropenone (DPC). The source of these receptors is a woman in her 40s with alopecia areata. Some clones in this sample may be carry-over from other donors' samples.

This clonotype was found many times. V gene TRBV7-2 combines with J gene TRBJ1-4, with D perhaps TRBD1 (6 bases). Trimming took off 5 bases at V and 8 bases at J, with 12 bases between the two ends. CDR3 size: 13 residues. Per germline, CDR1 SGHTA and CDR2 FQGNSA. The CDR3 loop is CASSRSGEEKLFF. The CDR3 coding sequence is TGTGCCAGCAGCCGCTCAGGGGAGGAAAAACTGTTTTTT. The full variable domain, in which reference TRBV7-2 and TRBJ1-4 provide the parts outside the CDR3, is GAGVSQSPSNKVTEKGKDVELRCDPISGHTALYWYRQSLGQGLEFLIYFQGNSAPDKSGLPSDRFSAERTGGSVSTLTIQRTQQEDSAVYLCASSRSGEEKLFFGSGTQLSVL.

A word on this clonotype: A much larger clone sits a single nucleotide away, making a read error possible. The chain links TRBV7-6 to TRBJ2-5; 7 bases agree with TRBD1. The CDR3 length is 15 residues. Germline CDR1 reads SGHVS; CDR2 reads FNYEAQ. After removal of 2 bases from V and 4 bases from J, the junction contained 7 bases not matched to a gene. The CDR3: CASSLCLTGVETQYF. Here the CDR3 DNA reads TGTGCCAGCAGCTTATGTCTAACAGGGGTAGAGACCCAGTACTTC.

This clonotype was observed at least ten times. The chain couples TRBV10-3 to TRBJ2-3; D unclear. Trimming took off 7 bases at V and 0 bases at J, with 11 bases between the two ends. CDR3 length: 14 amino acids. The germline V gene encodes CDR1 ENHRY and CDR2 SYGVKD. CDR3: CAIKEERSTDTQYF. The CDR3 nucleotides are TGTGCCATCAAAGAGGAACGAAGCACAGATACGCAGTATTTT.

The chain links TRBV6-2 or TRBV6-3 to TRBJ1-5, with D uncertain. The CDR3 runs to 13 residues. CDR1 and CDR2 (germline): MNHEY, SVGEGT. The V gene lost 1 base and the J gene lost 4 bases, with 5 bases spanning the gap. In nucleotides, the CDR3 is TGTGCCAGCAGTTACTGGCAGAATCAGCCCCAGCATTTT. It yields the protein CASSYWQNQPQHF.

Turning to this clonotype: A read error is possible here, since a much larger clone lies one base away. The chain has TRBV2 and TRBJ2-1, with D unresolved. The V end lost 7 bases, the J end lost 6 bases, and 4 bases lay between the germline ends. This CDR3 spans 10 amino acids. Germline CDR1 reads SNHLY; CDR2 reads FYNNEI. CDR3 sequence: CASNVNEQFF. CDR3 bases: TGTGCCAGCAACGTCAATGAGCAGTTCTTC.

This clonotype was seen a handful of times. The chain joins TRBV7-2 to TRBJ2-3, with D perhaps matching TRBD2 (6 bases). Germline V gene data show CDR1 as SGHTA and CDR2 as FQGNSA. V lost 5 bases and J lost 2, with 17 bases in between. CDR3 size: 16 residues. CDR3 region: CASSLNRRGFTDTQYF. The DNA for the CDR3 is TGTGCCAGCAGCCTGAACCGACGGGGGTTCACAGATACGCAGTATTTT.

This clonotype was detected a few times. V usage is TRBV6-2 or TRBV6-3 and J usage is TRBJ2-7, with unresolved D. This CDR3 has 13 residues. CDR1 is MNHEY, CDR2 SVGEGT, per germline. The V end was cut by 3 bases, the J end by 2 bases, with 8 bases between. This chain's CDR3 is CASSYAATYEQYF. The CDR3 nucleotides read TGTGCCAGCAGTTATGCAGCCACCTACGAGCAGTACTTC.

V gene TRBV27 combines with J gene TRBJ1-6; 7 bases are a match to TRBD1. Germline V gives CDR1 MNHEY, CDR2 SMNVEV (reference sequence). V lost 6 bases to trimming and J lost 15 bases; unmatched junction nucleotides: 26. The CDR3 runs to 18 residues. The DNA of the CDR3 is TGTGCCAGCAGAATGGATTACCGGGGGACAGTCGCAAATTCGCTCCTCCACTTT. This encodes CASRMDYRGTVANSLLHF.

This clonotype came up a few times. The V gene is TRBV24-1, the J gene TRBJ1-5; maybe TRBD1 (5 bases). From germline, CDR1 is KGHDR and CDR2 SFDVKD. The CDR3 runs 20 residues. V was pared by 0 bases and J by 0 bases, with 20 bases between. CDR3 sequence reads: CATSDLSGRPEGLSNQPQHF. CDR3 nucleotides: TGTGCCACCAGTGATTTGAGCGGTCGTCCGGAGGGGCTTAGCAATCAGCCCCAGCATTTT.

This clonotype was seen many times. The chain has TRBV11-2 and TRBJ1-2; D perhaps matches TRBD1 (6 bases). The CDR3 sequence is 16 residues long. V lost 1 base to trimming and J lost 4 bases, with 16 bases between them. CDR1 and CDR2 (germline): SGHAT, FQNNGV. DNA for the CDR3: TGTGCCAGCAGCTTAGCCTTCGACAGGTTCGGCTATGGCTACACCTTC. Encoded protein: CASSLAFDRFGYGYTF. The full variable domain, rest sourced from reference TRBV11-2 and TRBJ1-2, is EAGVAQSPRYKIIEKRQSVAFWCNPISGHATLYWYQQILGQGPKLLIQFQNNGVVDDSQLPKDRFSAERLKGVDSTLKIQPAKLEDSAVYLCASSLAFDRFGYGYTFGSGTRLTVV.

This clonotype was observed at least ten times. The V and J genes are TRBV24-1 and TRBJ2-7; D is possibly TRBD1 or TRBD2 (5 bases each). V lost 4 bases and J 3 bases, leaving 15 bases between the germline ends. The CDR3 runs to 15 residues. The germline V gene encodes CDR1 KGHDR and CDR2 SFDVKD. Here the CDR3 DNA reads TGTGCCACCAGTGAATACCGGGACGGAGGCTACGAGCAGTACTTC. Its protein is CATSEYRDGGYEQYF.

There are many counts of this clonotype. This chain links TRBV7-2 with TRBJ2-2; D is uncertain. The CDR3 sequence is 15 residues long. Looked up from germline, CDR1 is SGHTA and CDR2 is FQGNSA. Trimming took 1 base from V and 2 from J, leaving 8 bases between them. The CDR3 here is CASSLGGRNTGELFF. The CDR3 nucleotides read TGTGCCAGCAGCTTAGGAGGACGCAACACCGGGGAGCTGTTTTTT.

This clonotype has just a few counts. This sequence joins TRBV6-5 and TRBJ1-2; D is undetermined. The V end lost 2 bases, the J end lost 6 bases, and 10 bases lay between the germline ends. The CDR3 is 13 amino acids. Per germline, CDR1 MNHEY and CDR2 SVGAGI. CDR3 nucleotides: TGTGCCAGCAGTTACCCCGATTCGAATGGCTACACCTTC. This codes for CASSYPDSNGYTF.